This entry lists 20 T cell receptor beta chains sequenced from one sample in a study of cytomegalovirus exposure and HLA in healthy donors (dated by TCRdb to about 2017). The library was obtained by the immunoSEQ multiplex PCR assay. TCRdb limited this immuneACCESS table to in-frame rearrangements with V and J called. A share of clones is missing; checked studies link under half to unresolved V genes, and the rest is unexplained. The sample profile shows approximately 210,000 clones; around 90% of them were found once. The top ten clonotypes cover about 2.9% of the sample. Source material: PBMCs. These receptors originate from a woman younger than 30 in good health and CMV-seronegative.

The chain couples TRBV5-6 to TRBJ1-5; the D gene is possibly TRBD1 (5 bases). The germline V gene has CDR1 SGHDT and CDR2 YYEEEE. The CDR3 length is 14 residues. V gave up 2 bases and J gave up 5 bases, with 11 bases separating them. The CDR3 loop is CASSLAGLHQPQHF. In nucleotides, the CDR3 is TGTGCCAGCAGCTTAGCAGGGTTACATCAGCCCCAGCATTTT.

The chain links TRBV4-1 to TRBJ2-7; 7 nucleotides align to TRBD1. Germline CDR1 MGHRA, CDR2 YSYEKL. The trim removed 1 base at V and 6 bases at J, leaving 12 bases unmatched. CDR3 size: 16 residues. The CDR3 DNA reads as TGCGCCAGCAGCCAAGTGCTACAGGGGTTCGGTCGCGAGCAGTACTTC. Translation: CASSQVLQGFGREQYF.

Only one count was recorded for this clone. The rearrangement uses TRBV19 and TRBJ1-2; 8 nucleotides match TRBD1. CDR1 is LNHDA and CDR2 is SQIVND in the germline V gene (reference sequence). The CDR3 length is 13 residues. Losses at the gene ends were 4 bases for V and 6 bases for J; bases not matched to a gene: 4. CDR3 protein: CASSTRQGNGYTF. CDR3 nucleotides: TGTGCCAGTAGTACCCGACAGGGGAATGGCTACACCTTC.

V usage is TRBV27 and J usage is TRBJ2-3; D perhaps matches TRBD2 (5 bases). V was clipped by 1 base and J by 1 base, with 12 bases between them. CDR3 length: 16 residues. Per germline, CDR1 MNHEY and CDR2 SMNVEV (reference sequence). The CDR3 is CASSLFQVGGTDTQYF. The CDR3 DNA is TGTGCCAGCAGTTTATTTCAGGTCGGGGGCACAGATACGCAGTATTTT.

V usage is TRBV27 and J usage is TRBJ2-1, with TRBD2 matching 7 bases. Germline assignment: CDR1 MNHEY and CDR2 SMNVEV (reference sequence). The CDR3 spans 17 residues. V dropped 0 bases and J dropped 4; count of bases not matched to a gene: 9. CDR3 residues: CASSLSPPGGFYNEQFF. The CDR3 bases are TGTGCCAGCAGTTTATCCCCCCCGGGAGGCTTTTACAATGAGCAGTTCTTC.

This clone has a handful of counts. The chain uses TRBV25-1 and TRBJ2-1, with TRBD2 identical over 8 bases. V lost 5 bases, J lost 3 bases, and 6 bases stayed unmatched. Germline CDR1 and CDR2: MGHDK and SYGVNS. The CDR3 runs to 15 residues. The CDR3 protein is CASSPGGLDYNEQFF. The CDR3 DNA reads TGTGCCAGCAGTCCTGGGGGACTAGACTACAATGAGCAGTTCTTC.

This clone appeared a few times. CDR3 in amino acids: CASRGPNYGYTF. The CDR3 DNA reads as TGTGCCAGCAGGGGGCCCAACTATGGCTACACCTTC. V usage is TRBV6-6 and J usage is TRBJ1-2; tentatively, D is TRBD1 (5 bases). V shed 6 bases and J shed 2 bases, with 7 bases lying between them. Germline CDR1 and CDR2: MNHNY and SVGAGI (reference sequence). This CDR3 contains 12 residues.

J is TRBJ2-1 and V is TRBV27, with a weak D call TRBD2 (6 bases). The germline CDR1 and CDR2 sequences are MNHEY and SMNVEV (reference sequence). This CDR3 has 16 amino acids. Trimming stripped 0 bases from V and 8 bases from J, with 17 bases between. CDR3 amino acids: CASSLSAWTPGDEQFF. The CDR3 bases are TGTGCCAGCAGTTTATCAGCCTGGACTCCGGGGGATGAGCAGTTCTTC.

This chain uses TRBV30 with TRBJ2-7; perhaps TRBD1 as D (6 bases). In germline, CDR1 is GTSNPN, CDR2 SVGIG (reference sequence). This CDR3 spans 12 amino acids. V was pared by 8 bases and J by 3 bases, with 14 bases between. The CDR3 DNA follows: TGTGCCGGACTGACAGGCAGCTACGAGCAGTACTTC. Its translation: CAGLTGSYEQYF.

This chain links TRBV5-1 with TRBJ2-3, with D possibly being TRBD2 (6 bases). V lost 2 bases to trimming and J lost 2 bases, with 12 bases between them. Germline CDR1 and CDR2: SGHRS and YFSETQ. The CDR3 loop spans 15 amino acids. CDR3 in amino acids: CASSFSGGTTDTQYF. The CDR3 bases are TGCGCCAGCAGCTTTTCCGGGGGAACCACAGATACGCAGTATTTT. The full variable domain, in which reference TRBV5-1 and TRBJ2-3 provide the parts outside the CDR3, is KAGVTQTPRYLIKTRGQQVTLSCSPISGHRSVSWYQQTPGQGLQFLFEYFSETQRNKGNFPGRFSGRQFSNSRSEMNVSTLELGDSALYLCASSFSGGTTDTQYFGPGTRLTVL.

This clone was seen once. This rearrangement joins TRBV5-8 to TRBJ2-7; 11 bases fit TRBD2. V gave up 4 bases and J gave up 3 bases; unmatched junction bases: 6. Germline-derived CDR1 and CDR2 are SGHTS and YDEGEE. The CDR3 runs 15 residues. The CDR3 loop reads CASSLYLAGGYEQYF. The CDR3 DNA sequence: TGTGCCAGCAGCCTTTATCTAGCGGGGGGCTACGAGCAGTACTTC.

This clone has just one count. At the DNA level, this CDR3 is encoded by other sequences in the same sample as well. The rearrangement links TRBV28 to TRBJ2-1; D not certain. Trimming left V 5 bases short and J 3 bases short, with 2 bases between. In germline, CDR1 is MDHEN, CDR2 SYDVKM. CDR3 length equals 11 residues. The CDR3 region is CASSRYNEQFF. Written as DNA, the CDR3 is TGTGCCAGCAGTCGCTACAATGAGCAGTTCTTC. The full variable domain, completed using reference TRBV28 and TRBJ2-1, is DVKVTQSSRYLVKRTGEKVFLECVQDMDHENMFWYRQDPGLGLRLIYFSYDVKMKEKGDIPEGYSVSREKKERFSLILESASTNQTSMYLCASSRYNEQFFGPGTRLTVL.

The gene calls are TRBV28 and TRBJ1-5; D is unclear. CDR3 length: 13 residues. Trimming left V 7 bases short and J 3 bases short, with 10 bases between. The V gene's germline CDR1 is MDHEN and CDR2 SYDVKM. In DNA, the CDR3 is TGTGCCAGCAAGGAGGGTCTCAATCAGCCCCAGCATTTT. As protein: CASKEGLNQPQHF.

The DNA for the CDR3 is TGTGCCAGCATATCTTTGGCGGGACTCTCTGGCGGGGAGCTGTTTTTT. This codes for CASISLAGLSGGELFF. V is TRBV5-6 and J is TRBJ2-2, with D possibly TRBD2 on 6 matching bases. Per germline, CDR1 SGHDT and CDR2 YYEEEE. The CDR3 covers 16 residues. Trimming took off 6 bases at V and 7 bases at J, with 22 bases between the two ends.

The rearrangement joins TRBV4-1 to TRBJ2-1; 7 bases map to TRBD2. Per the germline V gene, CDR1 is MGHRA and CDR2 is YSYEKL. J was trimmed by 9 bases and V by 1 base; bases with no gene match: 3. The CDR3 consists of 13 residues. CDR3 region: CASSQGGGSEQFF. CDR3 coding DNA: TGCGCCAGCAGCCAAGGGGGGGGTAGTGAGCAGTTCTTC.

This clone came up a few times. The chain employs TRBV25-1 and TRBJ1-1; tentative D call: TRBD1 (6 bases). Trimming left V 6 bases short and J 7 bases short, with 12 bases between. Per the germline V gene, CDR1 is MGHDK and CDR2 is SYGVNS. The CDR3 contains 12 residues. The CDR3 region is CASREQGGEAFF. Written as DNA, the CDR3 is TGTGCCAGCAGGGAACAGGGAGGTGAAGCTTTCTTT.

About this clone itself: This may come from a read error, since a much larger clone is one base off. The CDR3 DNA is TGTGCCAGCAGCCCGGACAGGGGCTCCTACGAGCAGTACTTC. Protein: CASSPDRGSYEQYF. The chain employs TRBV7-9 and TRBJ2-7; 9 bases map to TRBD1. The CDR3 spans 14 residues. V lost 5 bases, J lost 0 bases, and 2 bases stayed unmatched. Germline V gene lookup returns CDR1 SEHNR and CDR2 FQNEAQ (reference sequence).

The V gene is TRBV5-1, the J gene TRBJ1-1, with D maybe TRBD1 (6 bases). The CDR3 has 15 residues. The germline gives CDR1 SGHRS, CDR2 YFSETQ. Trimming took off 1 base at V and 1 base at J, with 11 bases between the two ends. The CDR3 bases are TGCGCCAGCAGCTTGACAGGGAGGGGGAACACTGAAGCTTTCTTT. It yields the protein CASSLTGRGNTEAFF.

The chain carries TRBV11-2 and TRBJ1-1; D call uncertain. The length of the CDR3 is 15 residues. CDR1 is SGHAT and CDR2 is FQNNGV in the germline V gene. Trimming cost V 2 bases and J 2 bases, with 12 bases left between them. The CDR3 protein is CASSLIRSGNTEAFF. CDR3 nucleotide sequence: TGTGCCAGCAGCTTAATTCGCAGCGGAAACACTGAAGCTTTCTTT.

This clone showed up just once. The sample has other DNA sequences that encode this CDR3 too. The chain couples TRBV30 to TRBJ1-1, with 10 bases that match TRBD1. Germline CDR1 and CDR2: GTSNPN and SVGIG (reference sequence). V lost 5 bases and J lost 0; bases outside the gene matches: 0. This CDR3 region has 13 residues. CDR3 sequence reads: CAWDRGLNTEAFF. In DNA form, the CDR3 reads TGTGCCTGGGACAGGGGGCTGAACACTGAAGCTTTCTTT. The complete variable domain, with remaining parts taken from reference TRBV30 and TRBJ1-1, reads SQTIHQWPATLVQPVGSPLSLECTVEGTSNPNLYWYRQAAGRGLQLLFYSVGIGQISSEVPQNLSASRPQDRQFILSSKKLLLSDSGFYLCAWDRGLNTEAFFGQGTRLTVV.